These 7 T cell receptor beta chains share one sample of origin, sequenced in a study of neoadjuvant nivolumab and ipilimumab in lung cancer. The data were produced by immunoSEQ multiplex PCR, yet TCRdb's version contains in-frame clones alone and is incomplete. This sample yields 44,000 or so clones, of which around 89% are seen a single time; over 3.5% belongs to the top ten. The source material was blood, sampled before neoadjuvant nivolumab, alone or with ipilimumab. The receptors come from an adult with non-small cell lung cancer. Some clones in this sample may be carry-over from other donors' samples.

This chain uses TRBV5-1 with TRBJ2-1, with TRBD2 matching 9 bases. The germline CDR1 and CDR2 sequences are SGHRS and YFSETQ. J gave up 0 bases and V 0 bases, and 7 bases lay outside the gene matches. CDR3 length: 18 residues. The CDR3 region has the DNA TGCGCCAGCAGCTTGGCCTGGACTAGCGAGAGCTCCTACAATGAGCAGTTCTTC. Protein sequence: CASSLAWTSESSYNEQFF.

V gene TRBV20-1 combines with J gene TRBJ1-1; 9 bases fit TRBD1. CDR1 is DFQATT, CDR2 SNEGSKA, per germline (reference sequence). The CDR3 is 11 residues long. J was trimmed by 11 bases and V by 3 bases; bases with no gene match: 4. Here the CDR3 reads CSASLQGAAFF. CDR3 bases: TGCAGTGCTAGTCTACAGGGGGCGGCTTTCTTT.

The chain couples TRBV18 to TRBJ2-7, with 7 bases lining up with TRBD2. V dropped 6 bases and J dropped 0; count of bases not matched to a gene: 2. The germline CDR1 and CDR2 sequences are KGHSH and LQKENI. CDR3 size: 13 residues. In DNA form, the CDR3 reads TGTGCCAGCTCCCTAGCGGACTCCTACGAGCAGTACTTC. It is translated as CASSLADSYEQYF.

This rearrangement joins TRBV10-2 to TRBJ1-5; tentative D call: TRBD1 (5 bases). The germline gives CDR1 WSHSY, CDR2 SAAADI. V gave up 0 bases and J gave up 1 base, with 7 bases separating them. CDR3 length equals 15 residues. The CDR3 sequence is CASSESEGSNQPQHF. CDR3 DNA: TGCGCCAGCAGTGAGTCTGAGGGGAGCAATCAGCCCCAGCATTTT.

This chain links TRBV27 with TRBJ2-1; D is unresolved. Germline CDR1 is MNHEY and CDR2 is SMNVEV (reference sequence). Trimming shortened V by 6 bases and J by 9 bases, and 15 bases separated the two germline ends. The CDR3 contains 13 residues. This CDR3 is CASRVDGSGEQFF. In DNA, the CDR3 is TGTGCCAGCAGAGTGGATGGTTCGGGTGAGCAGTTCTTC.

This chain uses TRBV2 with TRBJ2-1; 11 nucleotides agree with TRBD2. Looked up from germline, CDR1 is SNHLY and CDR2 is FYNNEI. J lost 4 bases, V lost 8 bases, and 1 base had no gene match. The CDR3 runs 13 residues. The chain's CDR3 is CASGTSGYNEQFF. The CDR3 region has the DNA TGTGCCAGCGGGACTAGCGGTTACAATGAGCAGTTCTTC.

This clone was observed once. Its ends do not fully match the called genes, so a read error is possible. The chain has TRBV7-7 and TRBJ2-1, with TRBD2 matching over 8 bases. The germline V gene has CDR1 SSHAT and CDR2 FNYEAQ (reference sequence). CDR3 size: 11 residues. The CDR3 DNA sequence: TGTGCTAGCAGCGCTAGCGGGGAGCAGTTCTTC. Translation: CASSASGEQFF.